The 17 T cell receptor beta chains below come from one sample, sequenced in a study of cytomegalovirus exposure and HLA in healthy donors. PCR amplification relied on 60 Vbeta primers (plus 13 Jbeta primers). Produced via immunoSEQ multiplex PCR; TCRdb's table is partial and in-frame only. Here the sample spans 160,000 or so clones, roughly three quarters being singletons. The sequencing input was PBMCs. These receptors all come from a man aged 18 to 29 in good health and CMV-seropositive.

The table lists this clone with a count of one. The rearrangement uses TRBV7-9 and TRBJ2-5; TRBD2 agrees at 8 bases. Germline V gene sequence: CDR1 SEHNR, CDR2 FQNEAQ (reference sequence). V lost 5 bases to trimming and J lost 2 bases; unmatched junction nucleotides: 4. The CDR3 runs to 14 residues. The CDR3 nucleotides are TGTGCCAGCAGCACCGGGGGGGGGCAAGAGACCCAGTACTTC. Protein product: CASSTGGGQETQYF.

This sequence joins TRBV19 and TRBJ2-3; 13 bases are shared with TRBD2. The CDR3 has 15 residues. In germline, CDR1 is LNHDA, CDR2 SQIVND (reference sequence). V gave up 8 bases and J gave up 2 bases; unmatched junction bases: 4. The DNA for the CDR3 is TGTGCCAGTGGACTAGCGGGGGCCTCCACAGATACGCAGTATTTT. Encoded protein: CASGLAGASTDTQYF.

The J gene is TRBJ2-2, the V gene TRBV7-8; unclear D gene. CDR1 and CDR2 (germline): SGHVS, FQNEAQ. This CDR3 comprises 15 residues. V lost 3 bases and J lost 0, with 8 bases in between. CDR3 protein: CASSFRLANTGELFF. In nucleotides, the CDR3 is TGTGCCAGCAGCTTTCGACTCGCGAACACCGGGGAGCTGTTTTTT.

The gene calls are TRBV7-9 and TRBJ1-2; the match to TRBD1 covers 9 bases. The V gene's germline CDR1 is SEHNR and CDR2 FQNEAQ (reference sequence). The CDR3 runs 15 residues. V trimming: 2 bases; J trimming: 2 bases; junction bases outside the gene matches: 3. The DNA for the CDR3 is TGTGCCAGCAGCTTATCAGGGACAGGGAACTATGGCTACACCTTC. This encodes CASSLSGTGNYGYTF.

The chain combines TRBV5-8 with TRBJ2-2; 8 nucleotides match TRBD1. V lost 4 bases to trimming and J lost 1 base; unmatched junction nucleotides: 3. Germline CDR1 and CDR2: SGHTS and YDEGEE. The CDR3 consists of 15 residues. CDR3 residues: CASSTGTGNTGELFF. The CDR3 DNA reads as TGTGCCAGCAGCACCGGGACAGGGAACACCGGGGAGCTGTTTTTT.

This clone was recorded a few times. The chain has TRBV4-1 and TRBJ2-1; 11 bases are a match to TRBD1. This CDR3 spans 16 amino acids. The germline V gene encodes CDR1 MGHRA and CDR2 YSYEKL. V trimming: 3 bases; J trimming: 3 bases; junction bases outside the gene matches: 4. CDR3 residues: CASSHRGQGDYNEQFF. For the CDR3, the DNA is TGCGCCAGCAGCCACCGGGGACAGGGGGACTACAATGAGCAGTTCTTC.

This clone occurred a few times. The chain uses TRBV7-6 and TRBJ1-2; 10 bases are shared with TRBD1. The CDR3 totals 14 residues. Germline values: CDR1 SGHVS, CDR2 FNYEAQ. V lost 5 bases, J lost 6 bases, and 6 bases stayed unmatched. DNA of the CDR3: TGTGCCAGCAGCCACGAGACAGGGGGCGATGGCTACACCTTC. It encodes CASSHETGGDGYTF.

V and J are TRBV19 and TRBJ1-1; D is perhaps TRBD1 (6 bases). Looked up from germline, CDR1 is LNHDA and CDR2 is SQIVND (reference sequence). This CDR3 spans 13 amino acids. The V and J ends lost 5 bases and 6 bases respectively, with 13 bases between them. The CDR3 DNA reads TGTGCCAGTAGTCTACTTGGGGGCCCTGAAGCTTTCTTT. This gives the protein CASSLLGGPEAFF.

The chain combines TRBV27 with TRBJ2-2, with D perhaps TRBD1 (6 bases). Germline V gene lookup returns CDR1 MNHEY and CDR2 SMNVEV (reference sequence). Trimming removed 3 bases at V and 4 bases at J, with 9 bases between. This CDR3 region has 14 residues. CDR3 bases: TGTGCCAGCAGTTTTTCCAGGGGCACCGGGGAGCTGTTTTTT. It codes for CASSFSRGTGELFF.

The chain combines TRBV5-4 with TRBJ1-2, with TRBD1 matching over 12 bases. J was trimmed by 7 bases and V by 4 bases; bases with no gene match: 11. Looked up from germline, CDR1 is SGHNT and CDR2 is YYREEE (reference sequence). CDR3 length: 16 amino acids. The chain's CDR3 is CASSGTGGGWRSGYTF. The CDR3 nucleotides read TGTGCCAGCAGCGGGACAGGGGGCGGTTGGAGGAGTGGCTACACCTTC.

J is TRBJ2-1 and V is TRBV5-4; TRBD2 is a possible D gene (6 bases). Germline V gene data show CDR1 as SGHNT and CDR2 as YYREEE (reference sequence). The CDR3 has 14 amino acids. The V gene lost 1 base and the J gene lost 5 bases, with 10 bases spanning the gap. Written as DNA, the CDR3 is TGTGCCAGCAGCTTGTGGAGGGCCCACAATGAGCAGTTCTTC. It encodes CASSLWRAHNEQFF.

This clone was detected a few times. This rearrangement joins TRBV11-2 to TRBJ1-1; the D gene is possibly TRBD1 (6 bases). V was trimmed by 4 bases and J by 4 bases, leaving 19 bases between them. The germline V gene encodes CDR1 SGHAT and CDR2 FQNNGV. The CDR3 totals 16 residues. The DNA for the CDR3 is TGTGCCAGCAGCTCCGCTCTACAGGGTCGGGTCACTGAAGCTTTCTTT. This sequence encodes CASSSALQGRVTEAFF.

The rearrangement joins TRBV5-5 to TRBJ1-1, with TRBD1 matching 7 bases. The CDR3 is 14 amino acids. From germline, CDR1 is SGHKS and CDR2 YYEKEE (reference sequence). V lost 5 bases, J lost 5 bases, and 9 bases stayed unmatched. The CDR3 protein is CASSPTGKRTEAFF. The CDR3 DNA reads as TGTGCCAGCAGTCCGACAGGGAAAAGAACTGAAGCTTTCTTT.

The chain carries TRBV4-1 and TRBJ2-1, with TRBD2 matching over 9 bases. Losses at the gene ends were 1 base for V and 2 bases for J; bases not matched to a gene: 3. Germline-derived CDR1 and CDR2 are MGHRA and YSYEKL. The CDR3 contains 16 residues. CDR3 protein: CASSQGLAETYNEQFF. The CDR3 region has the DNA TGCGCCAGCAGCCAAGGACTAGCGGAAACCTACAATGAGCAGTTCTTC.

V is TRBV9 and J is TRBJ1-1, with 8 bases matching TRBD1. The V segment lost 8 bases and the J segment 1 base; nucleotides outside the gene matches: 25. The germline gives CDR1 SGDLS, CDR2 YYNGEE. CDR3 length equals 20 residues. DNA of the CDR3: TGTGCCAGTTCCCTCAATTCAGGGGGCGCGGGTAGGGACGGGAACACTGAAGCTTTCTTT. This codes for CASSLNSGGAGRDGNTEAFF.

This clone was recorded only once. The chain employs TRBV4-1 and TRBJ1-2; D ambiguous. The length of the CDR3 is 16 residues. Germline V lookup: CDR1 MGHRA, CDR2 YSYEKL. V dropped 0 bases and J dropped 0 bases, with 11 bases sitting between them. CDR3 in amino acids: CASSQEPTVTNYGYTF. CDR3 sequence (DNA): TGCGCCAGCAGCCAAGAACCAACGGTTACTAACTATGGCTACACCTTC.

This clone ranks as medium-sized. The rearrangement uses TRBV5-3 and TRBJ1-2, with D hard to call. TRBV5-3 is assigned to the ORF class and has an uncertain function. Trimming left V 3 bases short and J 8 bases short, with 5 bases between. The CDR3 is 10 amino acids. This chain's CDR3 is CARSSLGYTF. The CDR3 bases are TGTGCCAGAAGCTCGCTAGGCTACACCTTC.